Shown below are 16 T cell receptor beta chains from a single sample sequenced in a study of T cells in Graves' hyperthyroidism and ophthalmopathy (dated by TCRdb to the late 2010s). Library preparation was by multiplex PCR. For sequencing, an Illumina HiSeq 2000 was employed. The TCR beta CDR3 regions were amplified from the RNA transcripts. A first-round RT-PCR of the TCR CDR3 used the HTBI primer set with the Qiagen OneStep RT-PCR kit. Using fastp at Q25 and MiXCR, TCRdb reprocessed the public reads and kept productive beta chains. Each entry is one CDR3 protein sequence, shown with its most common DNA and genes. The sample includes 400,000 or so distinct CDR3 sequences, with approximately 15% observed a single time. The top ten hold around 19% of the sample. The sequencing sample was made of blood. These receptors were obtained from a woman aged 25 to 39 with Graves' ophthalmopathy.

The rearrangement uses TRBV6-1 and TRBJ1-6; D remains unclear. Between the trimmed V and J ends, which lost 6 bases and 6 bases, there was a span of 9 bases. The germline V gene encodes CDR1 MNHNS and CDR2 SASEGT. The CDR3 length is 13 residues. DNA of the CDR3: TGTGCCAGCAGGAACATGATTAATTCACCCCTCCACTTT. It yields the protein CASRNMINSPLHF.

This clonotype was recorded many times. The V gene is TRBV2, the J gene TRBJ1-5; 8 bases map to TRBD1. CDR3 length equals 15 residues. V dropped 5 bases and J dropped 0; count of bases not matched to a gene: 3. The germline CDR1 and CDR2 sequences are SNHLY and FYNNEI. CDR3 amino acids: CASSRQGSSNQPQHF. The CDR3 nucleotides are TGTGCCAGCAGTAGACAGGGGAGTAGCAATCAGCCCCAGCATTTT.

This clonotype appeared many times. The chain links TRBV7-8 to TRBJ2-7; 12 bases align to TRBD1. With 5 bases clipped from V and 2 bases from J, the junction kept 7 bases outside the gene matches. The CDR3 runs to 16 residues. The germline V gene encodes CDR1 SGHVS and CDR2 FQNEAQ. The chain's CDR3 is CASSVSGTGGAYEQYF. The CDR3 DNA reads as TGTGCCAGCAGCGTCTCCGGGACAGGGGGCGCCTACGAGCAGTACTTC. Full variable domain (outside the CDR3, taken from reference TRBV7-8 and TRBJ2-7): GAGVSQSPRYKVAKRGQDVALRCDPISGHVSLFWYQQALGQGPEFLTYFQNEAQLDKSGLPSDRFFAERPEGSVSTLKIQRTQQEDSAVYLCASSVSGTGGAYEQYFGPGTRLTVT.

This clonotype has a count of ten or more. The V call is TRBV18, the J call TRBJ2-5; the D gene is possibly TRBD2 (6 bases). This CDR3 is built from 15 residues. Per the germline V gene, CDR1 is KGHSH and CDR2 is LQKENI. V was cut by 2 bases and J by 4 bases, with 14 bases left in between. In DNA form, the CDR3 reads TGTGCCAGCTCACCAGCCGGCGGGGTGCGAGAGACCCAGTACTTC. It translates to CASSPAGGVRETQYF.

J is TRBJ2-2 and V is TRBV6-1, with 9 bases that match TRBD2. The CDR3 loop spans 18 amino acids. Trimming cost V 0 bases and J 3 bases; bases outside gene matches: 8. Germline V gene lookup returns CDR1 MNHNS and CDR2 SASEGT. The CDR3 nucleotides read TGTGCCAGCAGTGAAGCATTTGGTAGCGGGGGTTACACCGGGGAGCTGTTTTTT. It codes for CASSEAFGSGGYTGELFF.

This clonotype was seen ten or more times. The gene calls are TRBV5-1 and TRBJ1-1, with 10 bases aligning to TRBD1. The V gene end was trimmed by 3 bases and the J gene end by 5 bases; junction bases not matched to a gene: 10. Germline assignment: CDR1 SGHRS and CDR2 YFSETQ. The CDR3 is 16 amino acids. CDR3 region: CASSSPTGGWVTEAFF. The DNA for the CDR3 is TGCGCCAGCAGCTCCCCGACAGGGGGCTGGGTAACTGAAGCTTTCTTT.

The table lists this clonotype with many counts. J is TRBJ2-7 and V is TRBV28; 10 nucleotides agree with TRBD1. The CDR3 covers 16 residues. Per germline, CDR1 MDHEN and CDR2 SYDVKM. The CDR3 nucleotides read TGTGCGGACAATCAGCTGGGGGACAGGGGCTCCTACGAGCAGTACTTC. Translating gives CADNQLGDRGSYEQYF.

This chain joins TRBV29-1 and TRBJ2-7, with D perhaps matching TRBD2 (6 bases). V was trimmed by 4 bases and J by 0 bases, leaving 7 bases between them. Germline values: CDR1 SQVTM, CDR2 ANQGSEA. The CDR3 has 12 residues. The CDR3 DNA is TGCAGCGTTGGGACTAACTCCTACGAGCAGTACTTC. It yields the protein CSVGTNSYEQYF.

The chain couples TRBV20-1 to TRBJ1-5, with 9 bases aligning to TRBD1. The CDR3 extends over 12 amino acids. The germline V gene encodes CDR1 DFQATT and CDR2 SNEGSKA (reference sequence). The ends lost 5 bases at V and 6 bases at J; junction bases unmatched: 2. CDR3 residues: CSAGTGRQPQHF. In DNA form, the CDR3 reads TGCAGTGCTGGGACAGGGCGTCAGCCCCAGCATTTT.

This rearrangement joins TRBV19 to TRBJ2-2; weak D call: TRBD2 (6 bases). CDR3 length: 14 amino acids. The ends were cut back, 6 bases at V and 5 bases at J, with 13 bases in the middle. The germline gives CDR1 LNHDA, CDR2 SQIVND (reference sequence). This CDR3 reads CASRGGSGTGELFF. CDR3 coding DNA: TGTGCCAGTAGGGGAGGATCTGGGACCGGGGAGCTGTTTTTT.

In this sample, this clonotype turned up a few times. The chain joins TRBV5-1 to TRBJ2-1; TRBD2 might be the D (5 bases). The germline gives CDR1 SGHRS, CDR2 YFSETQ. Trimming stripped 7 bases from V and 1 base from J, with 9 bases between. The CDR3 has 13 amino acids. CDR3 sequence reads: CASGLLSYNEQFF. CDR3 DNA sequence: TGCGCCAGCGGACTCCTGTCCTACAATGAGCAGTTCTTC.

This clonotype was picked up many times. The chain has TRBV9 and TRBJ2-1, with TRBD2 identical over 9 bases. This CDR3 spans 17 amino acids. Germline V lookup: CDR1 SGDLS, CDR2 YYNGEE. Trimming took 0 bases from V and 4 from J; bases not matched to a gene: 8. CDR3 sequence reads: CASSVDTSGLYYNEQFF. CDR3 nucleotides: TGTGCCAGCAGCGTAGATACTAGCGGGCTGTATTACAATGAGCAGTTCTTC.

In this sample, this clonotype turned up many times. At one end the junction does not follow the germline gene, possibly because of a read error. This chain joins TRBV7-7 and TRBJ2-1, with a weak D call TRBD2 (6 bases). Germline lookup yields CDR1 SSHAT and CDR2 FNYEAQ (reference sequence). This CDR3 spans 13 amino acids. The CDR3 region is CASSWGVNNEQFF. The CDR3 DNA reads TGTGCTAGCAGCTGGGGGGTTAACAATGAGCAGTTCTTC.

V gene TRBV19 combines with J gene TRBJ1-1, with TRBD1 matching 9 bases. This CDR3 is built from 15 residues. Germline V gene data show CDR1 as LNHDA and CDR2 as SQIVND (reference sequence). J lost 1 base, V lost 4 bases, and 4 bases had no gene match. DNA for the CDR3: TGTGCCAGTAGTAGGGACAGGGCGGGGAACACTGAAGCTTTCTTT. Translating it yields CASSRDRAGNTEAFF. The variable domain in full, completed from reference TRBV19 and TRBJ1-1, reads DGGITQSPKYLFRKEGQNVTLSCEQNLNHDAMYWYRQDPGQGLRLIYYSQIVNDFQKGDIAEGYSVSREKKESFPLTVTSAQKNPTAFYLCASSRDRAGNTEAFFGQGTRLTVV.

This clonotype showed up many times. The rearrangement uses TRBV12-3 or TRBV12-4 and TRBJ2-7; 9 nucleotides align to TRBD2. The CDR3 has 16 residues. V was pared by 6 bases and J by 3 bases, with 12 bases of the junction left unmatched. CDR3 sequence (DNA): TGTGCCAGCAGCCCCGGGGGCGGGGGGGTAAACTACGAGCAGTACTTC. Translating gives CASSPGGGGVNYEQYF.

About this clonotype: A much bigger clone sits one base away, suggesting this may be a read error. V and J are TRBV28 and TRBJ2-5; 10 nucleotides line up with TRBD1. The CDR3 totals 16 residues. Trimming cost V 4 bases and J 4 bases; bases outside gene matches: 9. Germline V gene data show CDR1 as MDHEN and CDR2 as SYDVKM. CDR3 residues: CASSSGTGAVGETQYF. The CDR3 region has the DNA TGTGCCAGCAGTTCGGGGACAGGGGCCGTTGGAGAGACCCAGTACTTC.